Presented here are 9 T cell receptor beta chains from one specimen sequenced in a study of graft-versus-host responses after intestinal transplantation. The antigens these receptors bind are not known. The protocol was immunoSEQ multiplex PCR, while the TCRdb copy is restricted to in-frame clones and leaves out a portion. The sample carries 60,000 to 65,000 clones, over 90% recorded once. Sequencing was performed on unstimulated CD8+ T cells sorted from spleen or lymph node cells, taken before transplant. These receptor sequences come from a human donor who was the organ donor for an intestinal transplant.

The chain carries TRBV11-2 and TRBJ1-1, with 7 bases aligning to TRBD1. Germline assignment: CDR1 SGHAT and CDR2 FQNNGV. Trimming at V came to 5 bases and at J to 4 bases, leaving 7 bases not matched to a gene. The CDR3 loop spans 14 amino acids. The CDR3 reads CASSQGERGTEAFF. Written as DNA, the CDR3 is TGTGCCAGCAGCCAGGGGGAAAGGGGCACTGAAGCTTTCTTT. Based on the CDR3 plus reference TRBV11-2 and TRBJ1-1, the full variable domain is EAGVAQSPRYKIIEKRQSVAFWCNPISGHATLYWYQQILGQGPKLLIQFQNNGVVDDSQLPKDRFSAERLKGVDSTLKIQPAKLEDSAVYLCASSQGERGTEAFFGQGTRLTVV.

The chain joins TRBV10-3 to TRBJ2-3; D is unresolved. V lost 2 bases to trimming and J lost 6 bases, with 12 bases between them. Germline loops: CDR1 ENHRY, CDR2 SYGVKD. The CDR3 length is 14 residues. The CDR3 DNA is TGTGCCATCAGTGAGGCGGATATCCCGGATACGCAGTATTTT. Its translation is CAISEADIPDTQYF.

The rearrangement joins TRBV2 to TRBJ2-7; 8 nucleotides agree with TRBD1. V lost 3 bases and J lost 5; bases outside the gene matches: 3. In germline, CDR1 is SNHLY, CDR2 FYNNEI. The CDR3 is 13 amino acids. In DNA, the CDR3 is TGTGCCAGCAGTGAGGGACAGGTGCACGAGCAGTACTTC. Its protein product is CASSEGQVHEQYF. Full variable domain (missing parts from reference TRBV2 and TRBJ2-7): EPEVTQTPSHQVTQMGQEVILRCVPISNHLYFYWYRQILGQKVEFLVSFYNNEISEKSEIFDDQFSVERPDGSNFTLKIRSTKLEDSAMYFCASSEGQVHEQYFGPGTRLTVT.

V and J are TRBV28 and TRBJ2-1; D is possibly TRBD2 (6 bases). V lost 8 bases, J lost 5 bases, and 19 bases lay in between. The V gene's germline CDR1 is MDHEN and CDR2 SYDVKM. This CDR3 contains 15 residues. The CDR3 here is CASGTRGIPNNEQFF. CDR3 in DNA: TGTGCCAGCGGGACCCGGGGGATACCGAACAATGAGCAGTTCTTC. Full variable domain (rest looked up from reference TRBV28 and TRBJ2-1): DVKVTQSSRYLVKRTGEKVFLECVQDMDHENMFWYRQDPGLGLRLIYFSYDVKMKEKGDIPEGYSVSREKKERFSLILESASTNQTSMYLCASGTRGIPNNEQFFGPGTRLTVL.

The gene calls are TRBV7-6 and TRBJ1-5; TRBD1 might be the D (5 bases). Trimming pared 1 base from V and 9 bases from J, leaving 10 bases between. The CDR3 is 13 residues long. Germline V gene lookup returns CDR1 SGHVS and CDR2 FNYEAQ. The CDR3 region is CASSLVKGMPQHF. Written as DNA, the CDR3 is TGTGCCAGCAGCTTAGTAAAGGGGATGCCCCAGCATTTT.

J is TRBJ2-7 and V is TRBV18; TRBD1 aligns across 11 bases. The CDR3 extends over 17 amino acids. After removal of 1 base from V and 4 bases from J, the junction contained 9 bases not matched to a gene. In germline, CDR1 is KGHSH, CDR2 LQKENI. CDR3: CASSPQGDRGFLYEQYF. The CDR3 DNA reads TGTGCCAGCTCACCACAGGGGGACAGGGGGTTTTTGTACGAGCAGTACTTC.

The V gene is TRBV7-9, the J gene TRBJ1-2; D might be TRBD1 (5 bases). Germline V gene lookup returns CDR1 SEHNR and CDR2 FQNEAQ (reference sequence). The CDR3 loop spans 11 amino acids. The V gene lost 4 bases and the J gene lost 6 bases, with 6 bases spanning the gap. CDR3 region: CASSSRDGYTF. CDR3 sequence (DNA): TGTGCCAGCAGCTCCAGGGATGGCTACACCTTC.

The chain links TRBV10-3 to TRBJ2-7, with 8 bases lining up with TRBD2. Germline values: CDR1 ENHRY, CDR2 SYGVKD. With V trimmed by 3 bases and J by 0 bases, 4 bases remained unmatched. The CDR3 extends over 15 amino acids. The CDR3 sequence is CAISESGSSSYEQYF. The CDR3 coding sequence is TGTGCCATCAGTGAAAGCGGGAGCAGCTCCTACGAGCAGTACTTC.

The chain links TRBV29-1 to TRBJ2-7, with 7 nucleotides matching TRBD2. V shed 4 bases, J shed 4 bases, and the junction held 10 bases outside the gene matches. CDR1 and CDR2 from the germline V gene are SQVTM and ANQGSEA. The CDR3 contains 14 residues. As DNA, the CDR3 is TGCAGCGTTGGAGTAGCGGGCGTCGTGTACGAGCAGTACTTC. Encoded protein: CSVGVAGVVYEQYF.